These 25 T cell receptor beta chains originate from one sample sequenced in a study of blood T cell repertoires in COVID-19 (dated by TCRdb to the early 2020s). The library came from the immunoSEQ multiplex PCR assay. Entries here come from immuneACCESS through TCRdb and include only in-frame sequences with V and J called. Some clones fail to appear in such tables; in the studies checked, an unresolved V gene covers under half of the shortfall, and the cause of the remainder is unknown. Present in this sample are a few hundred thousand clones, approximately 90% of which were seen just once. The ten largest clones capture around 1.3% of the sample. Sequencing input: PBMCs or T cells enriched from blood (not recorded which). The receptors stem from a human donor in a cohort exposed to, infected with or recovered from COVID-19 (not recorded which). The donor label of this sample is uncertain.

This rearrangement joins TRBV18 to TRBJ1-2; TRBD1 is a possible D gene (6 bases). CDR3 length: 12 residues. Germline lookup yields CDR1 KGHSH and CDR2 LQKENI. V lost 3 bases to trimming and J lost 10 bases, with 12 bases between them. The CDR3: CASSPPGATYTF. CDR3 coding DNA: TGTGCCAGCTCACCCCCAGGGGCGACCTACACCTTC. The full variable domain, its missing parts supplied by reference TRBV18 and TRBJ1-2, is NAGVMQNPRHLVRRRGQEARLRCSPMKGHSHVYWYRQLPEEGLKFMVYLQKENIIDESGMPKERFSAEFPKEGPSILRIQQVVRGDSAAYFCASSPPGATYTFGSGTRLTVV.

V and J are TRBV7-9 and TRBJ2-7, with D possibly TRBD1 on 6 matching bases. Germline CDR1 reads SEHNR; CDR2 reads FQNEAQ (reference sequence). V lost 4 bases, J lost 5 bases, and 15 bases lay in between. The length of the CDR3 is 14 residues. CDR3 residues: CASSSPGAGHEQYF. The CDR3 DNA reads TGTGCCAGCAGCTCGCCAGGGGCTGGCCACGAGCAGTACTTC.

This chain uses TRBV19 with TRBJ1-1; D is unclear. CDR1 and CDR2 (germline): LNHDA, SQIVND (reference sequence). The CDR3 length is 14 residues. Trimming left V 3 bases short and J 4 bases short, with 12 bases between. In DNA form, the CDR3 reads TGTGCCAGTAGTATCAGAGGGTCGGGCACTGAAGCTTTCTTT. Encoded protein: CASSIRGSGTEAFF.

The chain couples TRBV27 to TRBJ2-7, with 8 bases fitting TRBD1. The V gene end was trimmed by 8 bases and the J gene end by 4 bases; junction bases not matched to a gene: 10. The CDR3 totals 14 residues. Germline V gene lookup returns CDR1 MNHEY and CDR2 SMNVEV (reference sequence). The CDR3 loop reads CASGETGVEYEQYF. CDR3 coding DNA: TGTGCCAGCGGAGAGACAGGGGTTGAGTACGAGCAGTACTTC.

This chain connects TRBV6-5 to TRBJ2-5; no reliable D call. The CDR3 is 12 residues long. The V end was cut by 4 bases, the J end by 5 bases, with 8 bases between. Looked up from germline, CDR1 is MNHEY and CDR2 is SVGAGI. This CDR3 is CASSSQAETQYF. CDR3 in DNA: TGTGCCAGCAGTTCCCAGGCGGAGACCCAGTACTTC.

The V and J genes are TRBV6-2 or TRBV6-3 and TRBJ2-1; no reliable D call. This CDR3 region has 12 residues. Between the trimmed V and J ends, which lost 6 bases and 7 bases, there was a span of 10 bases. CDR1 and CDR2 (germline): MNHEY, SVGEGT. The DNA of the CDR3 is TGTGCCAGCAGCCTTGCGGCGAATGAGCAGTTCTTC. Encoded protein: CASSLAANEQFF.

This chain uses TRBV29-1 with TRBJ1-1, with a possible D match to TRBD1 (5 bases). Per the germline V gene, CDR1 is SQVTM and CDR2 is ANQGSEA. The CDR3 runs 13 residues. CDR3 DNA sequence: TGCACCTGGGGGGGAACGACCCGCCCTGAAGCTTTCTTT. Protein product: CTWGGTTRPEAFF. Supplemented by reference TRBV29-1 and TRBJ1-1, the full variable domain reads SAVISQKPSRDICQRGTSLTIQCQVDSQVTMMFWYRQQPGQSLTLIATANQGSEATYESGFVIDKFPISRPNLTFSTLTVSNMSPEDSSIYLCTWGGTTRPEAFFGQGTRLTVV.

The rearrangement uses TRBV4-3 and TRBJ1-1; D unresolved. The CDR3 runs 16 residues. V dropped 4 bases and J dropped 0 bases, with 15 bases sitting between them. The germline V gene has CDR1 LGHNA and CDR2 YSLEER. The CDR3 DNA follows: TGCGCCAGCAGCCGCACACACTTCGGGGTGAACACTGAAGCTTTCTTT. The encoded protein is CASSRTHFGVNTEAFF.

The chain uses TRBV10-3 and TRBJ2-1; the D is unclear. The CDR3 is 12 amino acids. The germline CDR1 and CDR2 sequences are ENHRY and SYGVKD. V was trimmed by 9 bases and J by 8 bases, leaving 14 bases between them. CDR3 protein: CAIRSPADEQFF. The CDR3 DNA reads as TGTGCCATTCGGTCCCCTGCGGATGAGCAGTTCTTC.

The chain couples TRBV5-1 to TRBJ2-2; a possible D gene is TRBD1 (6 bases). Germline V gene sequence: CDR1 SGHRS, CDR2 YFSETQ. Trimming removed 3 bases at V and 0 bases at J, with 9 bases between. The length of the CDR3 is 15 residues. CDR3 loop: CASSSGATNTGELFF. In DNA, the CDR3 is TGCGCCAGCAGCTCAGGGGCCACGAACACCGGGGAGCTGTTTTTT.

V gene TRBV30 combines with J gene TRBJ1-1; perhaps TRBD1 as D (5 bases). Germline CDR1 is GTSNPN and CDR2 is SVGIG (reference sequence). The CDR3 is 12 residues long. The ends were cut back, 0 bases at V and 11 bases at J, with 13 bases in the middle. This CDR3 is CAWSVGQLSAFF. For the CDR3, the DNA is TGTGCCTGGAGTGTGGGGCAGTTAAGCGCTTTCTTT.

The chain carries TRBV7-9 and TRBJ1-5; D is undetermined. The CDR3 is 12 amino acids. The V gene lost 3 bases and the J gene lost 6 bases, with 6 bases spanning the gap. Germline CDR1 and CDR2: SEHNR and FQNEAQ (reference sequence). The CDR3 protein is CASSLDFQPQHF. DNA for the CDR3: TGTGCCAGCAGCTTGGACTTTCAGCCCCAGCATTTT.

V is TRBV27 and J is TRBJ2-2; possible D gene TRBD2, 5 bases. Germline V gives CDR1 MNHEY, CDR2 SMNVEV (reference sequence). The CDR3 contains 15 residues. V lost 3 bases to trimming and J lost 0 bases, with 8 bases between them. Here the CDR3 reads CASSFDGANTGELFF. CDR3 coding DNA: TGTGCCAGCAGTTTCGACGGGGCGAACACCGGGGAGCTGTTTTTT.

J is TRBJ1-2 and V is TRBV19; D is uncertain. This CDR3 has 13 residues. Trimming left V 5 bases short and J 8 bases short, with 15 bases between. Germline-derived CDR1 and CDR2 are LNHDA and SQIVND (reference sequence). The CDR3, as DNA: TGTGCCAGTAGTCTGGATAGCCTAGGCGGCTACACCTTC. It is translated as CASSLDSLGGYTF.

The chain recombines TRBV30 with TRBJ2-7; tentative D call: TRBD1 (6 bases). CDR1 and CDR2 (germline): GTSNPN, SVGIG (reference sequence). The CDR3 has 12 residues. V was shortened by 2 bases and J by 5 bases, with 10 bases between the two germline ends. The CDR3 nucleotides read TGTGCCTGGAGTCACAGGGTCCACGAGCAGTACTTC. Protein: CAWSHRVHEQYF.

The rearrangement joins TRBV5-1 to TRBJ2-3; D gene uncertain. V was trimmed by 4 bases and J by 2 bases, leaving 14 bases between them. The CDR3 consists of 15 residues. Germline lookup yields CDR1 SGHRS and CDR2 YFSETQ. This chain's CDR3 is CASSGARLLTDTQYF. The CDR3 DNA reads TGCGCCAGCAGCGGAGCTAGACTCCTCACAGATACGCAGTATTTT. The full variable domain, completed using reference TRBV5-1 and TRBJ2-3, is KAGVTQTPRYLIKTRGQQVTLSCSPISGHRSVSWYQQTPGQGLQFLFEYFSETQRNKGNFPGRFSGRQFSNSRSEMNVSTLELGDSALYLCASSGARLLTDTQYFGPGTRLTVL.

This chain links TRBV9 with TRBJ2-6; TRBD1 matches 12 bases. The CDR3 runs to 17 residues. The germline V gene has CDR1 SGDLS and CDR2 YYNGEE. J lost 1 base, V lost 4 bases, and 3 bases had no gene match. The CDR3 protein is CASSLGQGASGANVLTF. CDR3 sequence (DNA): TGTGCCAGCAGCTTGGGACAGGGGGCATCTGGGGCCAACGTCCTGACTTTC.

The genes are TRBV7-8 and TRBJ2-3; 11 bases line up with TRBD2. V lost 5 bases to trimming and J lost 3 bases; unmatched junction nucleotides: 4. In germline, CDR1 is SGHVS, CDR2 FQNEAQ. The CDR3 length is 15 residues. The CDR3, as DNA: TGTGCCAGCAGCCAACTAGCGGGGGTTACAGATACGCAGTATTTT. Translated, it gives CASSQLAGVTDTQYF. Together with reference TRBV7-8 and TRBJ2-3, the CDR3 gives the full variable domain: GAGVSQSPRYKVAKRGQDVALRCDPISGHVSLFWYQQALGQGPEFLTYFQNEAQLDKSGLPSDRFFAERPEGSVSTLKIQRTQQEDSAVYLCASSQLAGVTDTQYFGPGTRLTVL.

The V and J genes are TRBV18 and TRBJ1-2, with TRBD1 as a possible D gene (5 bases). CDR1 and CDR2 (germline): KGHSH, LQKENI. The CDR3 spans 16 residues. V was trimmed by 4 bases and J by 3 bases, leaving 18 bases between them. CDR3 sequence reads: CASSRQQGWVDYGYTF. Here the CDR3 DNA reads TGTGCCAGCTCACGACAGCAGGGTTGGGTCGACTATGGCTACACCTTC.

The rearrangement uses TRBV5-1 and TRBJ1-2; TRBD1 might be the D (5 bases). Between the trimmed V and J ends, which lost 0 bases and 0 bases, there was a span of 9 bases. Germline V gives CDR1 SGHRS, CDR2 YFSETQ. The CDR3 is 15 residues long. The CDR3 sequence is CASSLDRPANYGYTF. The CDR3 DNA sequence: TGCGCCAGCAGCTTGGACAGGCCGGCTAACTATGGCTACACCTTC.

The CDR3 sequence: CASSTVQGVGYGYTF. The CDR3 bases are TGTGCCAGCAGCACGGTTCAGGGGGTTGGCTATGGCTACACCTTC. The V gene is TRBV6-5, the J gene TRBJ1-2; TRBD1 matches 7 bases. The CDR3 length is 15 residues. Per the germline V gene, CDR1 is MNHEY and CDR2 is SVGAGI. The junction had 11 bases not matched to a gene; V was cut back by 6 bases and J by 4 bases.

This chain connects TRBV29-1 to TRBJ2-7; TRBD1 matches at 7 bases. V lost 5 bases and J lost 2; bases outside the gene matches: 3. The CDR3 spans 12 residues. Germline V CDR1 and CDR2: SQVTM, ANQGSEA. The CDR3 DNA is TGCAGCGTTCGACAGGGAACCTACGAGCAGTACTTC. This sequence encodes CSVRQGTYEQYF.

The V gene is TRBV4-1, the J gene TRBJ2-7; a possible D gene is TRBD1 (6 bases). Germline CDR1 is MGHRA and CDR2 is YSYEKL. V was clipped by 0 bases and J by 6 bases, with 15 bases between them. The CDR3 totals 15 residues. The CDR3 sequence is CASSQDNREWGEQYF. CDR3 sequence (DNA): TGCGCCAGCAGCCAAGATAACAGGGAATGGGGCGAGCAGTACTTC.

The V gene is TRBV28, the J gene TRBJ2-7; TRBD2 might be the D (6 bases). Trimming took off 2 bases at V and 8 bases at J, with 7 bases between the two ends. The CDR3 loop spans 11 amino acids. Germline loops: CDR1 MDHEN, CDR2 SYDVKM. This chain's CDR3 is CASSLGGKQYF. CDR3 nucleotide sequence: TGTGCCAGCAGTTTAGGGGGGAAGCAGTACTTC.

This rearrangement joins TRBV18 to TRBJ1-1; TRBD1 might be the D (5 bases). Germline V gene data show CDR1 as KGHSH and CDR2 as LQKENI. The V and J ends lost 4 bases and 1 base respectively, with 13 bases between them. The CDR3 has 15 residues. The CDR3 sequence is CASSRSTTGNTEAFF. CDR3 bases: TGTGCCAGCTCACGCTCCACTACAGGGAACACTGAAGCTTTCTTT.